This T cell receptor beta chain was profiled in a study of low-dose radiotherapy and immunotherapy resistance in tumors. On the study more broadly: One day prior to radiation and immunotherapy, intravenous cyclophosphamide at 200 mg/m2 was given, repeated every two weeks. Aspirin was taken orally by patients at 300 mg daily for four cycles from cycle 1 day 1.

The time point was: after trial treatment. Treatment defined: LDRT plus nivolumab, ipilimumab, low-dose cyclophosphamide and aspirin (RACIN trial). Patients qualified if they had advanced solid tumors that lacked tumor-infiltrating lymphocytes. Concerning this clonotype: This likely traces to a read error, being one base from a far larger clone.

Germline V gene data show CDR1 as SQVTM and CDR2 as ANQGSEA. CDR3 length equals 12 residues. V trimming: 7 bases; J trimming: 7 bases; junction bases outside the gene matches: 2. Both TCRalpha and TCRbeta chains were reverse transcribed with V-gene-specific primers. With a V-primer adapter and a constant-region primer, TCRs were amplified for around 20 PCR cycles. TCRdb used MiXCR to reprocess the reads, holding one entry per CDR3 protein. The repertoire holds 80,000 or so distinct CDR3 sequences, with around a sixth as singletons. The specimen comprised PBMCs, sampled after low-dose radiotherapy plus immunotherapy. This TCR derives from a male donor with prostate cancer. V usage is TRBV29-1 and J usage is TRBJ2-7; 15 nucleotides match TRBD2. The CDR3 loop is CSGTSGREEQYF. The DNA of the CDR3 is TGCAGCGGGACTAGCGGGAGGGAGGAGCAGTACTTC.